The rows below give T cell receptor beta chains drawn from one sample of a study of T-cell memory formation after mild COVID-19. MiXCR was run by TCRdb on the 5' RACE reads, yielding one entry per CDR3 protein. The sample comprises approximately 400,000 distinct CDR3 sequences, more than 20% of which are singletons, and roughly 9.7% rests with the top ten. The sequencing sample was made of PBMCs or a T cell subset sorted from them (not recorded which). The receptor set was obtained from an adult woman who had mild COVID-19 (a few samples of this study predate the infection). Cell type and time point are not known. Each CDR3 is given without its conserved first and last residue. Fields, in order: J gene, V gene, CDR3 protein.

J: TRBJ2-7; V: TRBV7-8; CDR3: ASSPGTGEKGSYEQY
J: TRBJ1-2; V: TRBV5-1; CDR3: ASSSPAGVNGYT
J: TRBJ1-5; V: TRBV6-6; CDR3: ASKRFTEDNQPQH
J: TRBJ1-5; V: TRBV18; CDR3: ASSPGTSNQPQH
J: TRBJ2-7; V: TRBV5-1; CDR3: ASSLVPRAGAPYEQY
J: TRBJ2-1; V: TRBV11-2; CDR3: ASSPITGTGNEQF
J: TRBJ1-1; V: TRBV4-1; CDR3: ASSRRGGTEAF
J: TRBJ1-4; V: TRBV6-5; CDR3: ASRPGQGGYKLF
J: TRBJ2-1; V: TRBV11-2; CDR3: ASSPETGYNEQF
J: TRBJ2-3; V: TRBV9; CDR3: ASSVSGGSIGDTQY
J: TRBJ2-2; V: TRBV7-2; CDR3: ASSLRQTRNTGELF
J: TRBJ2-7; V: TRBV16; CDR3: ASSHGAGEQY
J: TRBJ1-1; V: TRBV7-9; CDR3: ASRRGGNTEAF
J: TRBJ2-5; V: TRBV12-3/TRBV12-4; CDR3: ASSSPPPGETQY
J: TRBJ2-7; V: TRBV12-3/TRBV12-4; CDR3: ASSLVQGWGDEQY
J: TRBJ2-7; V: TRBV5-1; CDR3: ASSLGGGASEQY
J: TRBJ2-1; V: TRBV7-9; CDR3: ASSLPAGGPDNEQF
J: TRBJ1-1; V: TRBV19; CDR3: ASSIRRRDGVNTEAF
J: TRBJ2-1; V: TRBV28; CDR3: ASSLAPASEQF
J: TRBJ2-7; V: TRBV4-2; CDR3: ASSKGTGVYEQY
J: TRBJ1-2; V: TRBV7-8; CDR3: ASSLLVGQDNYGYT
J: TRBJ1-2; V: TRBV12-3/TRBV12-4; CDR3: ASSTRQGGGYT
J: TRBJ2-1; V: TRBV4-2; CDR3: ASRDSGRSYNEQF
J: TRBJ2-3; V: TRBV7-9; CDR3: ASSPHLAGGGDTQY